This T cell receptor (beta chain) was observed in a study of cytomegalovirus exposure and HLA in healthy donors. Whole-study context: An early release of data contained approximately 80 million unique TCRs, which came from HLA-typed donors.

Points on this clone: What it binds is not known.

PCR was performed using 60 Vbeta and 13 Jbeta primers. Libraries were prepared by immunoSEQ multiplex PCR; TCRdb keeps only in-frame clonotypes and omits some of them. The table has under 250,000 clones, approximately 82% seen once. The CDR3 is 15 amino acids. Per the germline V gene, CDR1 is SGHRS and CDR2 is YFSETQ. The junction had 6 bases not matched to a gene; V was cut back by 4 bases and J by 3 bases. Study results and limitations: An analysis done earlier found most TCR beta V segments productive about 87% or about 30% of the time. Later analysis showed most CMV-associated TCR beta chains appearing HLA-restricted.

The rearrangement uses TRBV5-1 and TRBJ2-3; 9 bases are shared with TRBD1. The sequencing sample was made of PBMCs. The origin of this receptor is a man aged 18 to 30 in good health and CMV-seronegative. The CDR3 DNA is TGCGCCAGCAGCCCCGGACAGGGGCGGACAGATACGCAGTATTTT. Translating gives CASSPGQGRTDTQYF. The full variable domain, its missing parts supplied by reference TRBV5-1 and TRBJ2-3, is KAGVTQTPRYLIKTRGQQVTLSCSPISGHRSVSWYQQTPGQGLQFLFEYFSETQRNKGNFPGRFSGRQFSNSRSEMNVSTLELGDSALYLCASSPGQGRTDTQYFGPGTRLTVL.